A selection of T cell receptor beta chains follows, all from one sample in a study of shared clonotypes between healthy human individuals. Sequencing used immunoSEQ multiplex PCR; TCRdb keeps in-frame clones, though not all of them. This table has around 450,000 clones, 75% to 85% appearing once. Sequencing was carried out using PBMCs. These TCRs come from a woman aged 40 to 49 in good health. Some clones in this sample may be carry-over from other donors' samples. Both conserved end residues are part of each CDR3. D genes are given only for firm matches. Clone size is not always given. Where it is, it says once, few, many or a class for expanded clones.

clone_size j_call d_call cdr3_length v_call cdr3_nt cdr3_aa
NA TRBJ2-5 TRBD2 15 TRBV7-2 TGTGCCAGCTCCTGGACTAGCGGGAGGAAAGAGACCCAGTACTTC CASSWTSGRKETQYF
once TRBJ1-1 NA 12 TRBV28 TGTGCCAGCAATCAGGGTTTAGGTGAAGCTTTCTTT CASNQGLGEAFF
many TRBJ2-3 NA 13 TRBV29-1 TGCAGCGCCACCGGGACAAACACAGATACGCAGTATTTT CSATGTNTDTQYF
NA TRBJ2-2 TRBD1 16 TRBV23-1 TGCGCCAGCAGTCAATTCGACAGGGGAGGAACCGGGGAGCTGTTTTTT CASSQFDRGGTGELFF
NA TRBJ2-7 TRBD2 15 TRBV11-2 TGTGCCAGCAGCCCAGGACTAGCGGGGATCTACGAGCAGTACTTC CASSPGLAGIYEQYF
NA TRBJ2-7 NA 15 TRBV7-2 TGTGCCAGCGCCACACGAAGGGGGAGGGCCTACGAGCAGTACTTC CASATRRGRAYEQYF
few TRBJ1-5 TRBD1 15 TRBV11-2 TGTGCCAGCAGCTTAGGACAGGGTAACAATCAGCCCCAGCATTTT CASSLGQGNNQPQHF
NA TRBJ2-5 TRBD1 15 TRBV5-1 TGCGCCAGCAGCTTTGGGACAGTGCTCCAAGAGACCCAGTACTTC CASSFGTVLQETQYF
NA TRBJ2-7 NA 12 TRBV30 TGTGCCTGGAGTGTACAGGCCTACGAGCAGTACTTC CAWSVQAYEQYF
NA TRBJ2-2 NA 14 TRBV5-4 TGTGCCAGCAGCTCCAACACGAACACCGGGGAGCTGTTTTTT CASSSNTNTGELFF
NA TRBJ2-3 NA 13 TRBV11-2 TGTGCCAGCAGCTTATGGGGCGCAGATACGCAGTATTTT CASSLWGADTQYF
NA TRBJ2-7 NA 14 TRBV5-4 TGTGCCAGCAGCTTCCAGGGGGGGCTGGACGAGCAGTACTTC CASSFQGGLDEQYF
NA TRBJ2-6 NA 15 TRBV6-1 TGTGCCAGCACCCCGGCCGTTCATGGGGCCAACGTCCTGACTTTC CASTPAVHGANVLTF
NA TRBJ1-5 NA 15 TRBV4-3 TGCGCCAGCAGCCAAGTGGCAGGGGCGAGACAGCCCCAGCATTTT CASSQVAGARQPQHF
NA TRBJ1-2 TRBD1 16 TRBV7-3 TGTGCCAGCAGCCGTACCCCGGACAGGGATAATTATGGCTACACCTTC CASSRTPDRDNYGYTF
NA TRBJ1-4 NA 15 TRBV6-6 TGTGCCAGCAGCCTGGAGGGGGCAACTAATGAAAAACTGTTTTTT CASSLEGATNEKLFF
NA TRBJ1-2 NA 17 TRBV7-8 TGTGCCAGCAGCTTAGCACACAACCCATCAGCCGACTATGGCTACACCTTC CASSLAHNPSADYGYTF
NA TRBJ1-4 TRBD1 15 TRBV2 TGTGCCAGCAGTGGACTCCAGGGGGCGGAGGAAAAACTGTTTTTT CASSGLQGAEEKLFF
NA TRBJ2-7 NA 15 TRBV4-1 TGCGCCAGCAGCCAGGGTCCCTTATCCTCCTACGAGCAGTACTTC CASSQGPLSSYEQYF
NA TRBJ2-7 TRBD2 15 TRBV11-2 TGTGCCAGCAGCCCGTATGGGAGGGCCTCCTACGAGCAGTACTTC CASSPYGRASYEQYF
once TRBJ2-5 TRBD2 16 TRBV7-8 TGTGCCAGCAGCCGTCAAAGGCTAGCGGTGAGAGAGACCCAGTACTTC CASSRQRLAVRETQYF
NA TRBJ2-2 NA 15 TRBV27 TGTGCCAGCAGACCCCTGGGGGGGAACACCGGGGAGCTGTTTTTT CASRPLGGNTGELFF
many TRBJ2-2 NA 12 TRBV7-9 TGTGCCAGCAGCTTGGAGAACGGGGAGCTGTTTTTT CASSLENGELFF
NA TRBJ1-1 TRBD1 16 TRBV5-4 TGTGCCAGCAGCTCCCCCGGGACAGGGTGGAACACTGAAGCTTTCTTT CASSSPGTGWNTEAFF
NA TRBJ2-2 TRBD2 16 TRBV28 TGTGCCAGCAGTTTATTGACTAGCGGGAGTAACGGGGAGCTGTTTTTT CASSLLTSGSNGELFF
NA TRBJ1-2 NA 14 TRBV19 TGTGCCAGTAGTATGGAGACAAACCACTATGGCTACACCTTC CASSMETNHYGYTF
once TRBJ1-4 TRBD1 13 TRBV28 TGTGCCAGCAGCCCGGGACAGGGGGGAAAACTGTTTTTT CASSPGQGGKLFF
NA TRBJ2-5 NA 14 TRBV18 TGTGCCAGCTCACCACCTCAGGGGAGGGAGACCCAGTACTTC CASSPPQGRETQYF
few TRBJ1-3 TRBD1 14 TRBV10-2 TGCGCCAGCAGTGTAACAGGGGACGGAGACACCATATATTTT CASSVTGDGDTIYF
NA TRBJ2-2 NA 15 TRBV9 TGTGCCAGCAGCGTCGGGACAAGAAAGACCGGGGAGCTGTTTTTT CASSVGTRKTGELFF
NA TRBJ2-7 NA 14 TRBV11-2 TGTGCCAGCAGCTTAGGGCGGGGCACCTACGAGCAGTACTTC CASSLGRGTYEQYF
NA TRBJ2-7 TRBD2 14 TRBV28 TGTGCCAGCAGCCCCGGGTGGGAGGGATACGAGCAGTACTTC CASSPGWEGYEQYF
NA TRBJ2-1 NA 13 TRBV28 TGTGCCAGCAGCCCCCGTCACTACAATGAGCAGTTCTTC CASSPRHYNEQFF
once TRBJ1-2 NA 15 TRBV7-2 TGTGCCAGCAGCTTAGACCCCCAGGGATACTATGGCTACACCTTC CASSLDPQGYYGYTF
NA TRBJ2-3 NA 14 TRBV6-1 TGTGCCGCCCGTTGGGGACCTAGCACAGATACGCAGTATTTT CAARWGPSTDTQYF
NA TRBJ1-4 NA 16 TRBV11-2 TGTGCCAGCAGCTTTTCCCCCGGACGGCTTAATGAAAAACTGTTTTTT CASSFSPGRLNEKLFF